This TCR beta chain is from a study of blood T cell repertoires in COVID-19. Measured with immunoSEQ multiplex PCR; TCRdb has only the in-frame clones, and not every one. The top ten hold 0.7% of the sample, which has approximately 470,000 clones, roughly 87% seen once. Participant age was roughly 18 to 90 years, and participants resided in approximately 24 US areas. The TCR originated in a woman between 18 and 29 years old who had recovered from COVID-19. Input material: PBMCs or T cells enriched from blood (not recorded which).

The CDR3 DNA reads as TGTGCCAGCAGCTTAGAGGACAGAATACCCCCTAGCACAGATACGCAGTATTTT. It encodes CASSLEDRIPPSTDTQYF. The chain is built from TRBV7-9 and TRBJ2-3; D may be TRBD1 (6 bases). The CDR3 length is 18 residues. Trimming took off 1 base at V and 0 bases at J, with 17 bases between the two ends. CDR1 is SEHNR and CDR2 is FQNEAQ in the germline V gene (reference sequence).